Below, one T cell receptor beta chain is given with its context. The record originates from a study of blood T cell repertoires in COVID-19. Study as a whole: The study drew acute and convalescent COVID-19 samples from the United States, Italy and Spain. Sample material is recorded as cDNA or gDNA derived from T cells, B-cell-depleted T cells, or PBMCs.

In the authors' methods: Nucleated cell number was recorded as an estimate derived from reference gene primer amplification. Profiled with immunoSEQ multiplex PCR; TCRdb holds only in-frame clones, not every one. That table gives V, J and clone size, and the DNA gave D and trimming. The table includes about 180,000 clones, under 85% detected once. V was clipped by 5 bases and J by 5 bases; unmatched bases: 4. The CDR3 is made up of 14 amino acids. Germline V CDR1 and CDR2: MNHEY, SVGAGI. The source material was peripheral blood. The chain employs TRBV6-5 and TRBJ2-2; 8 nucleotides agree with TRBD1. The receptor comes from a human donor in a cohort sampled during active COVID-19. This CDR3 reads CASSLRTGTGELFF. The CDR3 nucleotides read TGTGCCAGCAGTCTACGGACAGGGACCGGGGAGCTGTTTTTT.